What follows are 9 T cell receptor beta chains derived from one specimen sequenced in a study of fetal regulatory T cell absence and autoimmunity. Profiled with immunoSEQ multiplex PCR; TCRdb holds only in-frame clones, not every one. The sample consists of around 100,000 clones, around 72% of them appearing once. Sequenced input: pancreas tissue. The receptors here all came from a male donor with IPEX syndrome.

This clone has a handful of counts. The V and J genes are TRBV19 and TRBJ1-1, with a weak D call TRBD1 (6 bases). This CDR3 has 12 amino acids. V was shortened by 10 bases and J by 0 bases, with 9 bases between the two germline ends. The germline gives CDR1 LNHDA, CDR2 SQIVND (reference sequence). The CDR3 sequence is CATGTLNTEAFF. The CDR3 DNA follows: TGTGCCACTGGGACATTGAACACTGAAGCTTTCTTT.

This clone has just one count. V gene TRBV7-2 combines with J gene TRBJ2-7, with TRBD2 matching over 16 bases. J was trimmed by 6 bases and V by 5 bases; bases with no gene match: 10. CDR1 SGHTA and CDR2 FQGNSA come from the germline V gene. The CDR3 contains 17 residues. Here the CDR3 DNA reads TGTGCCAGCAGCCCGGGGACTAGCGGGAGGGCCTGGGGCGAGCAGTACTTC. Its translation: CASSPGTSGRAWGEQYF.

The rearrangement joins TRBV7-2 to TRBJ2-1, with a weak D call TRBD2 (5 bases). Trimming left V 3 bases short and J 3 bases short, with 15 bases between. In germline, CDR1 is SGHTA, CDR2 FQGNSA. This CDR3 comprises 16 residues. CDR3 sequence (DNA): TGTGCCAGCAGCTTGCTAGCCCAGGCGGTCTACAATGAGCAGTTCTTC. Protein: CASSLLAQAVYNEQFF.

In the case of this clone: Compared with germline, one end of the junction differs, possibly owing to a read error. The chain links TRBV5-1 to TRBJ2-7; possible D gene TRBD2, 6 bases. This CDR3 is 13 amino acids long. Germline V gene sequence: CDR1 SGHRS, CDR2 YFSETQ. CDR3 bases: TGCGCCAGCAGCTTGGCAGATAGACTAGAGGTGCGCTTC. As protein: CASSLADRLEVRF.

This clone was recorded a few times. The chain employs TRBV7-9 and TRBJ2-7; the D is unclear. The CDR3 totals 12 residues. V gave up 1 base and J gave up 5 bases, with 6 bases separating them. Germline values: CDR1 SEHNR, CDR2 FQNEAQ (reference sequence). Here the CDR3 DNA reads TGTGCCAGCAGCTTAGAAGGGAACGAGCAGTACTTC. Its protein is CASSLEGNEQYF.

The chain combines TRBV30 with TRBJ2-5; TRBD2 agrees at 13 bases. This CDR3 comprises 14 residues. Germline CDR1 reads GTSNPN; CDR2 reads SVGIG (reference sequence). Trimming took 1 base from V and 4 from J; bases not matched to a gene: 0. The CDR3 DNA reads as TGTGCCTGGAGTGGACTAGCGGGAGGAGAGACCCAGTACTTC. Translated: CAWSGLAGGETQYF.

The CDR3 DNA reads as TGTGCCAGCAGTGACCTAAGACTAGCGGGGACTCATAGCACAGATACGCAGTATTTT. Translated: CASSDLRLAGTHSTDTQYF. The gene calls are TRBV6-4 and TRBJ2-3; 11 positions match TRBD2. This CDR3 has 19 residues. The V and J ends lost 2 bases and 0 bases, in that order; junction bases with no gene match: 10. The V gene's germline CDR1 is MRHNA and CDR2 SNTAGT.

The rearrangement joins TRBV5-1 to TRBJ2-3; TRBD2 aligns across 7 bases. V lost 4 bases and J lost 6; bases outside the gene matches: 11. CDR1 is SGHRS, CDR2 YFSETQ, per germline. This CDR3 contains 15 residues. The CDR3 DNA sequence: TGCGCCAGCAGCCACCAAGCGGGGACTGTCGATACGCAGTATTTT. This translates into CASSHQAGTVDTQYF.

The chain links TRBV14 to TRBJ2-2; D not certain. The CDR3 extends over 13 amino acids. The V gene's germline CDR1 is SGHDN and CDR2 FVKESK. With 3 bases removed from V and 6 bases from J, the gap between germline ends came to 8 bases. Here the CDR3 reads CASSQLDPGELFF. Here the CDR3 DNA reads TGTGCCAGCAGCCAGCTCGATCCCGGGGAGCTGTTTTTT.